This passage covers 18 T cell receptor beta chains from one sample sequenced in a study of CXCR3-negative and CXCR3-positive naive CD8 T cells. Study results and limitations: Hydrophobicity was higher for TRB CDR3s found in CXCR3-positive naive cells than in CXCR3-negative naive cells.

Libraries of TRB cDNA were made by 5' RACE and carried UMIs. TCRdb re-called the 5' RACE reads; every CDR3 protein appears as one record, without DNA. The sample totals around 150,000 distinct CDR3 sequences. What these receptors recognize is not known. The sequenced material came from naive CXCR3+ CD8+ T cells from blood. The subset: CD45RO-CCR7+CD27+CD95- naive CD8+ T cells expressing CXCR3 (TNR3+). All receptors come from a human donor in good health. Some clones in this sample may be carry-over from other donors' samples.

The J gene is TRBJ2-7, the V gene TRBV9; TCRdb designates TRBD2, a call that cannot be tested without DNA. Germline assignment: CDR1 SGDLS and CDR2 YYNGEE. The CDR3 sequence is 18 residues long. The CDR3: CASSVDGTSGWDAYEQYF.

The V gene is TRBV28, the J gene TRBJ2-5; checking the TCRdb D call of TRBD1 is not possible without DNA. Germline CDR1 MDHEN, CDR2 SYDVKM. The CDR3 extends over 17 amino acids. The CDR3 sequence is CASRAVGGGRAKETQYF.

The rearrangement links TRBV3-1 to TRBJ2-2. This CDR3 has 16 residues. Germline CDR1 LGHDT, CDR2 YNNKEL (reference sequence). CDR3 sequence: CASSQENQRLSGELFF.

V and J are TRBV21-1 and TRBJ2-7; the TCRdb call, TRBD1, lacks DNA for checking. TRBV21-1 is shown as a pseudogene. This CDR3 has 14 residues. The chain's CDR3 is CASSNRRTGDEQYF.

This chain connects TRBV9 to TRBJ2-5; TCRdb lists TRBD2, though no DNA is available to test this call. CDR3 length equals 17 residues. Per germline, CDR1 SGDLS and CDR2 YYNGEE. The CDR3 loop is CASSVTSGADGAETQYF. The variable domain in full, with the rest retrieved from reference TRBV9 and TRBJ2-5, is DSGVTQTPKHLITATGQRVTLRCSPRSGDLSVYWYQQSLDQGLQFLIQYYNGEERAKGNILERFSAQQFPDLHSELNLSSLELGDSALYFCASSVTSGADGAETQYFGPGTRLLVL.

The CDR3 spells CSVEGQGGNYEQYF. The chain combines TRBV29-1 with TRBJ2-7; TCRdb selects TRBD1, and the lack of DNA leaves this call unchecked. In germline, CDR1 is SQVTM, CDR2 ANQGSEA. The CDR3 is 14 residues long.

The CDR3 here is CASSSGTSGSLNEQFF. The chain has TRBV7-3 and TRBJ2-1; TCRdb selects TRBD2, and the lack of DNA leaves this call unchecked. The CDR3 loop spans 16 amino acids. Germline CDR1 SGHTA, CDR2 FQGTGA.

The chain uses TRBV6-6 and TRBJ2-5. CDR3 size: 15 residues. Germline V gene sequence: CDR1 MNHNY, CDR2 SVGAGI (reference sequence). The CDR3 reads CASSYSMLDKETQYF.

The genes are TRBV27 and TRBJ2-5. Germline assignment: CDR1 MNHEY and CDR2 SMNVEV (reference sequence). The CDR3 runs to 14 residues. This CDR3 is CASRPWTAQETQYF.

This chain joins TRBV29-1 and TRBJ2-7; the TCRdb D gene call, TRBD1, has no DNA to confirm it. Germline lookup yields CDR1 SQVTM and CDR2 ANQGSEA. The CDR3 extends over 14 amino acids. The chain's CDR3 is CSVSPGTGNYEQYF.

V and J are TRBV12-3 or TRBV12-4 and TRBJ2-7; TCRdb designates TRBD1, a call that cannot be tested without DNA. The CDR3 is 14 residues long. The CDR3 here is CASSPSGSLDEQYF.

V and J are TRBV6-2 or TRBV6-3 and TRBJ2-7; TCRdb gives TRBD1 as the D gene, but with no DNA this cannot be confirmed. CDR1 is MNHEY and CDR2 is SVGEGT in the germline V gene. This CDR3 is built from 13 residues. The CDR3 protein is CASRGQGSYEQYF.

The rearrangement uses TRBV5-1 and TRBJ1-1; the TRBD1 assignment by TCRdb is unverifiable without DNA. Germline V CDR1 and CDR2: SGHRS, YFSETQ. The CDR3 loop spans 13 amino acids. CDR3 residues: CASSRTGITEAFF. Together with reference TRBV5-1 and TRBJ1-1, the CDR3 gives the full variable domain: KAGVTQTPRYLIKTRGQQVTLSCSPISGHRSVSWYQQTPGQGLQFLFEYFSETQRNKGNFPGRFSGRQFSNSRSEMNVSTLELGDSALYLCASSRTGITEAFFGQGTRLTVV.

V and J are TRBV18 and TRBJ1-5; TCRdb's D call of TRBD1 is untestable without DNA. In germline, CDR1 is KGHSH, CDR2 LQKENI. This CDR3 region has 15 residues. The CDR3 sequence: CASSSDRGRGQPQHF. The entire variable domain, with the rest obtained from reference TRBV18 and TRBJ1-5, is as follows: NAGVMQNPRHLVRRRGQEARLRCSPMKGHSHVYWYRQLPEEGLKFMVYLQKENIIDESGMPKERFSAEFPKEGPSILRIQQVVRGDSAAYFCASSSDRGRGQPQHFGDGTRLSIL.

The chain combines TRBV6-2 or TRBV6-3 with TRBJ2-7; TCRdb's D call of TRBD2 is untestable without DNA. The length of the CDR3 is 14 residues. The germline V gene has CDR1 MNHEY and CDR2 SVGEGT. The CDR3 loop reads CASSYEGLEYEQYF.

This chain links TRBV13 with TRBJ2-1; the TCRdb call, TRBD1, lacks DNA for checking. Germline CDR1 reads PRHDT; CDR2 reads FYEKMQ (reference sequence). The CDR3 totals 17 residues. CDR3 region: CASSLFGGVLSYNEQFF.

The chain employs TRBV7-8 and TRBJ2-1; TCRdb selects TRBD2, and the lack of DNA leaves this call unchecked. Germline V gene data show CDR1 as SGHVS and CDR2 as FQNEAQ. The CDR3 length is 14 residues. Here the CDR3 reads CASRTSGGYNEQFF.

The V and J genes are TRBV9 and TRBJ1-1. In germline, CDR1 is SGDLS, CDR2 YYNGEE. The CDR3 sequence is 13 residues long. CDR3 protein: CASSLEETDEAFF. Full variable domain (missing parts from reference TRBV9 and TRBJ1-1): DSGVTQTPKHLITATGQRVTLRCSPRSGDLSVYWYQQSLDQGLQFLIQYYNGEERAKGNILERFSAQQFPDLHSELNLSSLELGDSALYFCASSLEETDEAFFGQGTRLTVV.